This note documents a single T cell receptor beta chain sequence. PCR amplification relied on 60 Vbeta primers (plus 13 Jbeta primers). Clones were read by immunoSEQ multiplex PCR, and TCRdb kept only the in-frame ones, dropping some. The profile shows around 130,000 clones, approximately 82% of them singletons. The entry originates in a study of cytomegalovirus exposure and HLA in healthy donors. Trimming cost V 8 bases and J 4 bases; bases outside gene matches: 0. This CDR3 has 12 amino acids. Germline loops: CDR1 ENHRY, CDR2 SYGVKD. The V gene is TRBV10-3, the J gene TRBJ2-3, with TRBD1 matching over 10 bases. This TCR was sampled from a boy aged 2 to 9 in good health and CMV-seronegative. Material for sequencing was PBMCs. Here the CDR3 reads CAIGQGADTQYF. The CDR3 nucleotides are TGTGCCATCGGACAGGGGGCAGATACGCAGTATTTT.